The 12 T cell receptor beta chains below all came from one sample that was sequenced in a study of CD8 T cells in Susac syndrome. Random hexamers primed reverse transcription of about 0.45 to 1 ug RNA. Using its own MiXCR run on the immunoSEQ multiplex PCR reads, TCRdb lists one record per CDR3 protein. The top ten hold approximately 0.12% of the sample, which has hundreds of thousands of distinct CDR3 sequences, 75% to 90% seen once. The sequenced sample consisted of CD8+ T cells from PBMCs. These receptors were collected from a human donor with multiple sclerosis.

The V call is TRBV12-5, the J call TRBJ2-7; a weak D match, TRBD2 (5 bases). The CDR3 covers 13 residues. Germline loops: CDR1 LGHNT, CDR2 FRNRAP. V lost 1 base, J lost 7 bases, and 11 bases lay in between. CDR3 region: CASGLAWPGEQYF. The CDR3 nucleotides are TGTGCTAGTGGTTTGGCCTGGCCGGGAGAGCAGTACTTC.

CDR3 nucleotides: TGTGCCAGCAGTTCGGGTTTATTAGCGGGAGGGGTTCCTGAGCAGTTCTTC. Its translation is CASSSGLLAGGVPEQFF. V usage is TRBV6-5 and J usage is TRBJ2-1, with TRBD2 matching 11 bases. V lost 4 bases, J lost 9 bases, and 14 bases stayed unmatched. Germline V CDR1 and CDR2: MNHEY, SVGAGI. The CDR3 contains 17 residues.

CDR3 sequence: CASSYFSAGQRSDEQFF. The CDR3 DNA is TGTGCCAGCAGTTACTTTTCGGCGGGCCAACGGTCCGATGAGCAGTTCTTC. V usage is TRBV6-5 and J usage is TRBJ2-1; D possibly corresponds to TRBD2 (5 bases). The CDR3 loop spans 17 amino acids. CDR1 is MNHEY and CDR2 is SVGAGI in the germline V gene. V was shortened by 1 base and J by 8 bases, with 21 bases between the two germline ends.

The J gene is TRBJ1-1, the V gene TRBV6-1, with D possibly being TRBD1 (6 bases). CDR1 MNHNS and CDR2 SASEGT come from the germline V gene. V was pared by 11 bases and J by 1 base, with 26 bases between. This CDR3 region has 17 residues. The CDR3 DNA follows: TGTGCCTCATCGGTGGAGACAGGCGCCGATCAGAACACTGAAGCTTTCTTT. Translated: CASSVETGADQNTEAFF.

Concerning this clonotype: One end of the junction fails to match germline, which may point to a read error. The chain joins TRBV4-2 to TRBJ2-6, with D perhaps given as TRBD1 or TRBD2 (9 bases each). CDR1 and CDR2 (germline): LGHNA, YNFKEQ. This CDR3 has 21 residues. The chain's CDR3 is CASSLTGGGGRADFGTNVLIF. CDR3 DNA: TGTGCCAGCAGCCTGACAGGGGGTGGCGGGAGGGCCGACTTCGGGACCAACGTCCTGATTTTC.

This clonotype has a single count. The CDR3 loop reads CASSPGTGRVDQYF. The CDR3 DNA reads TGCGCCAGCAGCCCGGGGACAGGGAGGGTCGACCAGTACTTC. The chain couples TRBV4-1 to TRBJ2-5; TRBD1 aligns across 9 bases. After removal of 4 bases from V and 10 bases from J, the junction contained 10 bases not matched to a gene. The CDR3 is 14 residues long. CDR1 is MGHRA and CDR2 is YSYEKL in the germline V gene.

V is TRBV20-1 and J is TRBJ1-6; TRBD1 agrees at 7 bases. Per germline, CDR1 DFQATT and CDR2 SNEGSKA (reference sequence). The CDR3 has 17 amino acids. The V and J ends lost 3 bases and 2 bases, in that order; junction bases with no gene match: 10. CDR3 amino acids: CSASGGEGATYNSPLHF. The CDR3 coding sequence is TGCAGTGCTAGTGGGGGAGAGGGGGCGACCTATAATTCACCCCTCCACTTT.

CDR3 protein: CASSWQGAVTEAFF. CDR3 in DNA: TGTGCCAGCAGCTGGCAGGGGGCCGTTACTGAAGCTTTCTTT. The J gene is TRBJ1-1, the V gene TRBV5-6; 8 bases agree with TRBD1. The V gene's germline CDR1 is SGHDT and CDR2 YYEEEE. J was trimmed by 5 bases and V by 3 bases; bases with no gene match: 6. This CDR3 comprises 14 residues. Filled out from reference TRBV5-6 and TRBJ1-1, the complete variable domain reads DAGVTQSPTHLIKTRGQQVTLRCSPKSGHDTVSWYQQALGQGPQFIFQYYEEEERQRGNFPDRFSGHQFPNYSSELNVNALLLGDSALYLCASSWQGAVTEAFFGQGTRLTVV.

The CDR3 reads CASSVLRGGTEAFF. The CDR3 nucleotides read TGTGCCAGCAGCGTTCTCAGAGGGGGTACTGAAGCTTTCTTT. This rearrangement joins TRBV9 to TRBJ1-1, with D possibly matching TRBD1 (6 bases). The CDR3 length is 14 residues. Trimming left V 2 bases short and J 5 bases short, with 13 bases between. Germline V gives CDR1 SGDLS, CDR2 YYNGEE.

This clonotype was seen a few times. This chain links TRBV7-9 with TRBJ2-7; 8 bases map to TRBD2. The CDR3 has 14 residues. Trimming at V came to 5 bases and at J to 1 base, leaving 4 bases not matched to a gene. The germline V gene encodes CDR1 SEHNR and CDR2 FQNEAQ (reference sequence). CDR3 protein: CASSLGRDSYEQYF. Written as DNA, the CDR3 is TGTGCCAGCAGCCTCGGGAGGGATTCCTACGAGCAGTACTTC. Full variable domain (outside the CDR3, taken from reference TRBV7-9 and TRBJ2-7): DTGVSQNPRHKITKRGQNVTFRCDPISEHNRLYWYRQTLGQGPEFLTYFQNEAQLEKSRLLSDRFSAERPKGSFSTLEIQRTEQGDSAMYLCASSLGRDSYEQYFGPGTRLTVT.

The chain has TRBV10-3 and TRBJ1-2; D is undetermined. The V gene lost 0 bases and the J gene lost 4 bases, with 15 bases spanning the gap. This CDR3 spans 16 amino acids. Germline V gives CDR1 ENHRY, CDR2 SYGVKD. The CDR3 loop is CAISESLGEAPYGYTF. The CDR3 DNA is TGTGCCATCAGTGAGTCGCTCGGGGAGGCCCCCTATGGCTACACCTTC.

The rearrangement links TRBV11-2 to TRBJ2-1; D is unresolved. Per germline, CDR1 SGHAT and CDR2 FQNNGV. V was trimmed by 3 bases and J by 2 bases, leaving 5 bases between them. CDR3 length equals 13 residues. In nucleotides, the CDR3 is TGTGCCAGCAGCTTTATGGCCTACAATGAGCAGTTCTTC. Translated, it gives CASSFMAYNEQFF. Supplemented by reference TRBV11-2 and TRBJ2-1, the full variable domain reads EAGVAQSPRYKIIEKRQSVAFWCNPISGHATLYWYQQILGQGPKLLIQFQNNGVVDDSQLPKDRFSAERLKGVDSTLKIQPAKLEDSAVYLCASSFMAYNEQFFGPGTRLTVL.